Presented here are 25 T cell receptor beta chains from one specimen sequenced in a study of shared clonotypes between healthy human individuals. Clones were read by immunoSEQ multiplex PCR, and TCRdb kept only the in-frame ones, dropping some. The sample yields about 2.1 million clones, roughly 91% seen once. Naive CD8 cells comprised CD45RO-negative, CCR7-positively selected cells, excluding terminally differentiated effector memory CD45RA+ cells. The sequenced sample consisted of naive CD8+ T cells from PBMCs. These receptor sequences come from a man aged 18 to 30 in good health. Some clones in this sample may be carry-over from other donors' samples.

The V gene is TRBV28, the J gene TRBJ2-7; TRBD1 is a possible D gene (6 bases). Germline V gene lookup returns CDR1 MDHEN and CDR2 SYDVKM. The CDR3 length is 13 residues. The V end was cut by 6 bases, the J end by 5 bases, with 14 bases between. Written as DNA, the CDR3 is TGTGCCAGCAGGAGCCAGGGGAACAACGAGCAGTACTTC. This sequence encodes CASRSQGNNEQYF.

With regard to this clone: Other DNA sequences in the sample encode the same CDR3. The V call is TRBV19, the J call TRBJ2-7; 9 nucleotides match TRBD1. Germline-derived CDR1 and CDR2 are LNHDA and SQIVND (reference sequence). This CDR3 contains 14 residues. V was pared by 5 bases and J by 2 bases, with 4 bases of the junction left unmatched. Written as DNA, the CDR3 is TGTGCCAGTAGTTTCGGGACAGGGCCCTACGAGCAGTACTTC. It codes for CASSFGTGPYEQYF.

The gene calls are TRBV9 and TRBJ2-1, with D uncertain. The CDR3 extends over 18 amino acids. The germline V gene encodes CDR1 SGDLS and CDR2 YYNGEE. Trimming stripped 0 bases from V and 1 base from J, with 17 bases between. The CDR3 sequence: CASSVAQKIWGSYNEQFF. CDR3 DNA sequence: TGTGCCAGCAGCGTAGCCCAAAAAATATGGGGATCCTACAATGAGCAGTTCTTC.

The genes are TRBV2 and TRBJ2-7; D is ambiguous. V lost 5 bases and J lost 2, with 16 bases in between. Germline V lookup: CDR1 SNHLY, CDR2 FYNNEI. This CDR3 is 15 amino acids long. This CDR3 reads CASSQRASQTYEQYF. Here the CDR3 DNA reads TGTGCCAGCAGTCAAAGGGCATCTCAAACCTACGAGCAGTACTTC.

The chain uses TRBV13 and TRBJ2-7, with D possibly being TRBD2 (5 bases). Germline lookup yields CDR1 PRHDT and CDR2 FYEKMQ (reference sequence). The V and J ends lost 1 base and 4 bases respectively, with 17 bases between them. The CDR3 length is 16 residues. CDR3 nucleotide sequence: TGTGCCAGCAGCTTAGCCGGTGGGGAGAAGGATTACGAGCAGTACTTC. Its protein is CASSLAGGEKDYEQYF.

On this clone itself: Distinct nucleotide sequences in the sample also encode this CDR3. The chain couples TRBV28 to TRBJ2-2; no definite D call. With 5 bases removed from V and 9 bases from J, the gap between germline ends came to 10 bases. Germline-derived CDR1 and CDR2 are MDHEN and SYDVKM. The CDR3 has 12 amino acids. CDR3 DNA: TGTGCCAGCAGTCTCCCACGAAGGGAGCTGTTTTTT. Protein: CASSLPRRELFF. The whole variable domain, filled in from reference TRBV28 and TRBJ2-2, reads DVKVTQSSRYLVKRTGEKVFLECVQDMDHENMFWYRQDPGLGLRLIYFSYDVKMKEKGDIPEGYSVSREKKERFSLILESASTNQTSMYLCASSLPRRELFFGEGSRLTVL.

The rearrangement joins TRBV29-1 to TRBJ2-2; D gene ambiguous. CDR3 length equals 12 residues. Germline V lookup: CDR1 SQVTM, CDR2 ANQGSEA. Trimming left V 6 bases short and J 4 bases short, with 9 bases between. CDR3 sequence reads: CSVLGSTGELFF. The CDR3 bases are TGCAGCGTCCTAGGGTCCACCGGGGAGCTGTTTTTT.

Remarks on this clone: The junction and the germline gene differ at one end; a read error may be behind it. This sequence joins TRBV11-2 and TRBJ1-2; 7 bases are a match to TRBD1. There are 11 residues in the CDR3. CDR1 is SGHAT and CDR2 is FQNNGV in the germline V gene. The DNA for the CDR3 is TGTGCCAGCAGCTTGGGGACAGCGGCGCTCTTC. It is translated as CASSLGTAALF.

The chain links TRBV12-5 to TRBJ1-1; TRBD1 agrees at 7 bases. This CDR3 spans 15 amino acids. J was trimmed by 1 base and V by 1 base; bases with no gene match: 3. Germline CDR1 is LGHNT and CDR2 is FRNRAP. The chain's CDR3 is CASGLDHRGNTEAFF. Written as DNA, the CDR3 is TGTGCTAGTGGTTTGGACCACAGGGGGAACACTGAAGCTTTCTTT.

This sequence joins TRBV5-6 and TRBJ2-6, with D uncertain. Trimming removed 1 base at V and 1 base at J, with 6 bases between. The CDR3 extends over 15 amino acids. Germline V gene sequence: CDR1 SGHDT, CDR2 YYEEEE. The CDR3 sequence: CASSLKESGANVLTF. The CDR3 DNA follows: TGTGCCAGCAGCTTGAAGGAATCTGGGGCCAACGTCCTGACTTTC.

The CDR3 spells CATSRVPGGEQYF. CDR3 in DNA: TGTGCCACCAGCAGAGTCCCCGGTGGCGAGCAGTACTTC. V is TRBV15 and J is TRBJ2-7; D is unclear. The CDR3 runs to 13 residues. Trimming cost V 1 base and J 6 bases, with 10 bases left between them. Germline V gene lookup returns CDR1 LNHNV and CDR2 YYDKDF (reference sequence).

The chain combines TRBV10-1 with TRBJ1-2; no firm D call. Trimming removed 0 bases from V and 2 bases from J, with 7 bases in between. The CDR3 covers 14 residues. Germline V CDR1 and CDR2: WNHNN, SYGVQD (reference sequence). CDR3 protein: CASSESRENYGYTF. CDR3 coding DNA: TGCGCCAGCAGTGAGTCCCGAGAAAACTATGGCTACACCTTC.

CDR3 bases: TGCGCCAGCAGCTTCGGACAGGTTAGGGAGACCCAGTACTTC. Translating it yields CASSFGQVRETQYF. The chain joins TRBV5-1 to TRBJ2-5; 7 bases are shared with TRBD1. The germline V gene has CDR1 SGHRS and CDR2 YFSETQ. The junction had 6 bases not matched to a gene; V was cut back by 2 bases and J by 5 bases. CDR3 length: 14 amino acids.

The chain joins TRBV5-1 to TRBJ2-7; D not resolved. V was clipped by 2 bases and J by 1 base, with 13 bases between them. CDR3 size: 15 residues. Per the germline V gene, CDR1 is SGHRS and CDR2 is YFSETQ. CDR3 in DNA: TGCGCCAGCAGCTTAGAGCTTGGGCCATCCTACGAGCAGTACTTC. This translates into CASSLELGPSYEQYF.

Turning to this clone: The sample contains more than one DNA sequence encoding this CDR3. This chain connects TRBV27 to TRBJ1-1; D is perhaps TRBD1 (6 bases). Trimming took off 5 bases at V and 1 base at J, with 11 bases between the two ends. The length of the CDR3 is 14 residues. CDR1 is MNHEY, CDR2 SMNVEV, per germline (reference sequence). The CDR3 region is CASSPGGGNTEAFF. The CDR3 DNA follows: TGTGCCAGCAGTCCTGGAGGGGGGAACACTGAAGCTTTCTTT.

V is TRBV4-1 and J is TRBJ2-2; D is possibly TRBD2 (5 bases). V lost 4 bases and J lost 7, with 10 bases in between. Germline-derived CDR1 and CDR2 are MGHRA and YSYEKL. This CDR3 contains 13 residues. The CDR3 region has the DNA TGCGCCAGCAGCCTGAGGGAGTTCGGGGAGCTGTTTTTT. Protein product: CASSLREFGELFF.

A single count supports this clone. The chain has TRBV11-3 and TRBJ2-3; D is perhaps TRBD1 or TRBD2 (5 bases each). Germline V lookup: CDR1 SGHNT, CDR2 YENEEA. The CDR3 loop spans 15 amino acids. V lost 2 bases and J 5 bases, leaving 14 bases between the germline ends. CDR3 protein: CASSLLRGPLDTQYF. CDR3 nucleotides: TGTGCCAGCAGCTTATTGAGGGGCCCCCTAGATACGCAGTATTTT.

This chain links TRBV11-3 with TRBJ2-3, with 16 bases fitting TRBD2. The V gene end was trimmed by 3 bases and the J gene end by 3 bases; junction bases not matched to a gene: 0. This CDR3 has 16 amino acids. Germline V gene sequence: CDR1 SGHNT, CDR2 YENEEA. CDR3 sequence reads: CASSLGLAGGTDTQYF. The CDR3 DNA reads as TGTGCCAGCAGCTTGGGACTAGCGGGAGGGACAGATACGCAGTATTTT.

This chain uses TRBV7-3 with TRBJ2-1; D is ambiguous. The CDR3 runs to 13 residues. Germline-derived CDR1 and CDR2 are SGHTA and FQGTGA. Trimming took off 0 bases at V and 5 bases at J, with 5 bases between the two ends. The CDR3 loop is CASSLTPNNEQFF. Here the CDR3 DNA reads TGTGCCAGCAGCTTAACCCCAAACAATGAGCAGTTCTTC. The whole variable domain, filled in from reference TRBV7-3 and TRBJ2-1, reads GAGVSQTPSNKVTEKGKYVELRCDPISGHTALYWYRQSLGQGPEFLIYFQGTGAADDSGLPNDRFFAVRPEGSVSTLKIQRTERGDSAVYLCASSLTPNNEQFFGPGTRLTVL.

V gene TRBV6-1 combines with J gene TRBJ1-5, with a weak D call TRBD1 (6 bases). The CDR3 loop spans 15 amino acids. Germline CDR1 reads MNHNS; CDR2 reads SASEGT. Trimming took off 1 base at V and 5 bases at J, with 12 bases between the two ends. The CDR3 sequence: CASSEEGGTYQPQHF. CDR3 sequence (DNA): TGTGCCAGCAGTGAAGAAGGGGGGACCTATCAGCCCCAGCATTTT.

To note about this clone: In the same sample, other DNA sequences code for this CDR3. The chain couples TRBV6-5 to TRBJ2-7, with a possible D match to TRBD1 (6 bases). V gave up 3 bases and J gave up 0 bases, with 9 bases separating them. Germline V gene lookup returns CDR1 MNHEY and CDR2 SVGAGI. This CDR3 has 14 residues. CDR3 amino acids: CASSYSDSSYEQYF. In nucleotides, the CDR3 is TGTGCCAGCAGTTATTCGGACAGCTCCTACGAGCAGTACTTC.

The V call is TRBV7-9, the J call TRBJ1-5; perhaps TRBD1 as D (5 bases). The CDR3 runs 16 residues. CDR1 and CDR2 from the germline V gene are SEHNR and FQNEAQ (reference sequence). Trimming pared 5 bases from V and 4 bases from J, leaving 18 bases between. The CDR3 sequence: CASSLSRPTENQPQHF. CDR3 DNA sequence: TGTGCCAGCAGCCTTAGTAGACCGACAGAAAATCAGCCCCAGCATTTT.

The rearrangement joins TRBV7-2 to TRBJ2-1; 9 nucleotides agree with TRBD2. Unmatched junction bases numbered 8, after V lost 1 base and J lost 7 bases. In germline, CDR1 is SGHTA, CDR2 FQGNSA. This CDR3 region has 16 residues. CDR3 amino acids: CASSLVVAGEENEQFF. The CDR3, as DNA: TGTGCCAGCAGCTTAGTGGTAGCGGGAGAGGAAAATGAGCAGTTCTTC.

The chain uses TRBV9 and TRBJ2-2, with TRBD2 matching 7 bases. This CDR3 spans 17 amino acids. V was clipped by 0 bases and J by 2 bases; unmatched bases: 7. CDR1 and CDR2 (germline): SGDLS, YYNGEE. CDR3 nucleotide sequence: TGTGCCAGCAGCGTAGCGACCAGCGGGATTAACACCGGGGAGCTGTTTTTT. Encoded protein: CASSVATSGINTGELFF.

Details on this clone: Other DNA variants within this sample encode the same CDR3. DNA of the CDR3: TGTGCCAGCAGCGTAGGGACTAGCACCGGGGAGCTGTTTTTT. Translation: CASSVGTSTGELFF. The V call is TRBV9, the J call TRBJ2-2; 7 bases are shared with TRBD2. V dropped 0 bases and J dropped 4; count of bases not matched to a gene: 0. The CDR3 is 14 residues long. The germline gives CDR1 SGDLS, CDR2 YYNGEE.